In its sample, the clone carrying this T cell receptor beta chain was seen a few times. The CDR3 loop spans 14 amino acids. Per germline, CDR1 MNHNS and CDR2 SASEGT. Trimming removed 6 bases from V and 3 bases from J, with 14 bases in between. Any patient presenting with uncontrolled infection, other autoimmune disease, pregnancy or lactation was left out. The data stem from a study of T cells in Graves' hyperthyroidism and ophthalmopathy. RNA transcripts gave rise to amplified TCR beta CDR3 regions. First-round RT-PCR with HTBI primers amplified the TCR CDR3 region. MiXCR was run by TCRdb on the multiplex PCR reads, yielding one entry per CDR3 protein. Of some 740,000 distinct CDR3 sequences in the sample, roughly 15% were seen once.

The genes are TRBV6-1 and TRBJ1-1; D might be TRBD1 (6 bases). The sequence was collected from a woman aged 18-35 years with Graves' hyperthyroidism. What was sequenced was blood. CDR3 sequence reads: CASSQQQGYTEAFF. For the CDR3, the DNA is TGTGCCAGCAGCCAACAACAGGGTTACACTGAAGCTTTCTTT.